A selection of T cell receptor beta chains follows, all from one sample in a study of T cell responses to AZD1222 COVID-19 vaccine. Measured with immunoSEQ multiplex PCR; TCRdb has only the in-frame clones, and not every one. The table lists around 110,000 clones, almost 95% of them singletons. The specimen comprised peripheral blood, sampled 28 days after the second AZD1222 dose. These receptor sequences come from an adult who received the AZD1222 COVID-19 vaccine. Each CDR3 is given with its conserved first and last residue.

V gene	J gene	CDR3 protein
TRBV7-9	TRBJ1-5	CASSASGPWDQPQHF
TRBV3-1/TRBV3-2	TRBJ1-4	CASSQDSWTVGTNEKLFF
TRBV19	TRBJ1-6	CASSTTAYNSPLHF
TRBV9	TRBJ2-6	CASSSLTGVYGANVLTF
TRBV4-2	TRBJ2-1	CASSQDWTNSDEQFF
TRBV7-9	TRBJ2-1	CASSFSESSYNEQFF
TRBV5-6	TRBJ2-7	CASSLSTFEQYF
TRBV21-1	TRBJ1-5	CASSKGGRGVRSNQPQHF
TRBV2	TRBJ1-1	CASSLGRKEAFF
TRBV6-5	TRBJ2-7	CASSYLGGGGSYEQYF
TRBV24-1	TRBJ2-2	CATSDLGDAGELFF
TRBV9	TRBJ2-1	CASSAAGARGYEQFF
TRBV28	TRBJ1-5	CASSSPEGYRQPQHF
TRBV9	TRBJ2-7	CASSVDVTSGKYEQYF
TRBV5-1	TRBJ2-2	CASSHHHQRTSGRADTGELFF
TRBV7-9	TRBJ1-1	CASSQTQVLNTEAFF
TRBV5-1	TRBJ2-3	CASDPGEADTQYF
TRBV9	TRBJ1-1	CASSLLMGMNTEAFF
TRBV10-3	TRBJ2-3	CAISESKTSGRRSTDTQYF
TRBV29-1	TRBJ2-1	CSALGTSGGSYNEQFF
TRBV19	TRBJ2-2	CASTPLDRGGGELFF
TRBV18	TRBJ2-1	CASSPYPQTPSPSYNEQFF
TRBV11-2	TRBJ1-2	CASSLGPSSIPYGYTF
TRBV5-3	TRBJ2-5	CARSGRQGGKETQYF
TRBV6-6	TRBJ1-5	CASSTGEPQHF